Listed here are 5 T cell receptor beta chains from one sample, sequenced in a study of PD-1 blockade in classical Hodgkin lymphoma. There was relapse after autologous stem cell transplantation in every patient, and there was variation in brentuximab vedotin exposure. Some clones are missing from TCRdb's copy, which holds only in-frame ones; the method was immunoSEQ multiplex PCR. The sample shows 60,000 or so clones, over 85% of them seen only once. The sequences come from peripheral blood mononuclear cells (PBMCs), collected at baseline. The receptors stem from a human donor with classical Hodgkin lymphoma.

V gene TRBV5-1 combines with J gene TRBJ2-2; D gene unclear. This CDR3 contains 12 residues. Trimming took 0 bases from V and 7 from J, leaving 4 bases between them. Looked up from germline, CDR1 is SGHRS and CDR2 is YFSETQ. The CDR3 is CASSLVGGELFF. The CDR3 DNA follows: TGCGCCAGCAGCTTGGTCGGCGGGGAGCTGTTTTTT.

V usage is TRBV6-1 and J usage is TRBJ1-5; TRBD1 might be the D (5 bases). Looked up from germline, CDR1 is MNHNS and CDR2 is SASEGT. The V and J ends lost 1 base and 4 bases respectively, with 8 bases between them. There are 14 residues in the CDR3. This CDR3 reads CASSEGWGNQPQHF. The CDR3 DNA reads TGTGCCAGCAGTGAAGGATGGGGGAATCAGCCCCAGCATTTT.

The chain has TRBV29-1 and TRBJ1-1; maybe TRBD1 (5 bases). Trimming shortened V by 5 bases and J by 5 bases, and 15 bases separated the two germline ends. CDR3 size: 13 residues. Germline V gene sequence: CDR1 SQVTM, CDR2 ANQGSEA. CDR3 bases: TGCAGCGTTCAGATGACAGTAGGGACTGAAGCTTTCTTT. Its translation: CSVQMTVGTEAFF.

This clone appeared a single time. The chain joins TRBV28 to TRBJ1-2; D is possibly TRBD1 (5 bases). Germline CDR1 is MDHEN and CDR2 is SYDVKM. The CDR3 is 13 residues long. V was trimmed by 11 bases and J by 7 bases, leaving 20 bases between them. This CDR3 is CAGHGRGGGGYTF. The CDR3 DNA reads TGTGCCGGACATGGGAGGGGCGGAGGTGGCTACACCTTC.

The chain carries TRBV4-1 and TRBJ2-7; 8 nucleotides line up with TRBD2. The CDR3 spans 15 residues. V dropped 0 bases and J dropped 2; count of bases not matched to a gene: 3. Germline-derived CDR1 and CDR2 are MGHRA and YSYEKL. The CDR3 region is CASSQDRGGTYEQYF. The CDR3 DNA sequence: TGCGCCAGCAGCCAAGATCGCGGGGGGACCTACGAGCAGTACTTC.